This entry lists 9 T cell receptor beta chains sequenced from one sample in a study of T cells in Graves' hyperthyroidism and ophthalmopathy. Amplification of TCR beta CDR3 regions was performed using RNA transcripts as template. The study used the HTBI primer set for a first-round RT-PCR of the TCR CDR3. Each CDR3 protein is one row after TCRdb ran MiXCR on the multiplex PCR reads. The sample comprises around 340,000 distinct CDR3 sequences, 16% of which are singletons, and 33% rests with the top ten. The material sequenced was blood. These receptors were taken from a man younger than 40 with Graves' hyperthyroidism.

This clonotype was seen a handful of times. The CDR3 coding sequence is TGTGCCAGCAGCTTACCAGGGGCCCAGTACTTC. The encoded protein is CASSLPGAQYF. The rearrangement joins TRBV11-2 to TRBJ2-5, with D maybe TRBD1 (6 bases). Germline lookup yields CDR1 SGHAT and CDR2 FQNNGV. The CDR3 consists of 11 residues. V was clipped by 2 bases and J by 9 bases, with 7 bases between them.

There are many counts of this clonotype. CDR3 protein: CASSFDSNQPQHF. The CDR3 bases are TGCGCCAGCAGCTTTGACAGTAATCAGCCCCAGCATTTT. This chain connects TRBV5-1 to TRBJ1-5, with D tentatively TRBD1 (5 bases). With 2 bases removed from V and 4 bases from J, the gap between germline ends came to 7 bases. Germline V CDR1 and CDR2: SGHRS, YFSETQ. This CDR3 is built from 13 residues.

This clonotype was seen ten or more times. J is TRBJ2-3 and V is TRBV4-1; the D gene is possibly TRBD1 (6 bases). The CDR3 spans 19 residues. CDR1 and CDR2 (germline): MGHRA, YSYEKL. V was pared by 0 bases and J by 6 bases, with 25 bases between. CDR3 DNA: TGCGCCAGCAGCCAAGAGGGTAGGGCAGGGGCCCTCCGCGCCGATACGCAGTATTTT. It yields the protein CASSQEGRAGALRADTQYF.

This clonotype has at least ten counts. This sequence joins TRBV2 and TRBJ2-1; the match to TRBD2 covers 7 bases. Germline-derived CDR1 and CDR2 are SNHLY and FYNNEI. There are 12 residues in the CDR3. V shed 8 bases, J shed 10 bases, and the junction held 8 bases outside the gene matches. CDR3 sequence: CASLGGGGEQFF. The CDR3 DNA is TGTGCCAGCCTCGGTGGGGGAGGGGAGCAGTTCTTC.

The table lists this clonotype with many counts. The chain carries TRBV20-1 and TRBJ2-7; D gene unclear. The CDR3 contains 14 residues. The germline V gene has CDR1 DFQATT and CDR2 SNEGSKA (reference sequence). Trimming took 6 bases from V and 6 from J, leaving 21 bases between them. This chain's CDR3 is CSAYLARSGFEQYF. Written as DNA, the CDR3 is TGCAGTGCCTATCTGGCCAGGTCCGGATTCGAGCAGTACTTC.

The sample holds a few counts of this clonotype. The chain is built from TRBV4-1 and TRBJ2-7; D gene uncertain. The ends were cut back, 2 bases at V and 4 bases at J, with 9 bases in the middle. Per the germline V gene, CDR1 is MGHRA and CDR2 is YSYEKL. This CDR3 spans 13 amino acids. CDR3 bases: TGCGCCAGCAGCCAATGGACGAAATACGAGCAGTACTTC. Protein sequence: CASSQWTKYEQYF.

This clonotype was observed at least ten times. The V call is TRBV12-3 or TRBV12-4, the J call TRBJ2-1; unclear D gene. The ends were cut back, 3 bases at V and 3 bases at J, with 6 bases in the middle. The CDR3 covers 13 residues. CDR3 in DNA: TGTGCCAGCAGTTTGTACCGCTACAATGAGCAGTTCTTC. This encodes CASSLYRYNEQFF.

This clonotype was observed a handful of times. The rearrangement uses TRBV4-2 and TRBJ2-1; TRBD1 or TRBD2 may be the D gene (5 bases each). Germline CDR1 is LGHNA and CDR2 is YNFKEQ. The V gene lost 0 bases and the J gene lost 10 bases, with 16 bases spanning the gap. The CDR3 loop spans 15 amino acids. The chain's CDR3 is CASSQERVGEWEQFF. In DNA form, the CDR3 reads TGTGCCAGCAGCCAAGAGCGGGTAGGGGAGTGGGAGCAGTTCTTC.

V and J are TRBV11-2 and TRBJ2-5; TRBD2 aligns across 8 bases. The CDR3 has 15 amino acids. The germline CDR1 and CDR2 sequences are SGHAT and FQNNGV. Trimming cost V 1 base and J 5 bases; bases outside gene matches: 6. CDR3 sequence: CASSLGSASGETQYF. The DNA of the CDR3 is TGTGCCAGCAGCTTAGGGTCGGCTAGCGGGGAGACCCAGTACTTC.